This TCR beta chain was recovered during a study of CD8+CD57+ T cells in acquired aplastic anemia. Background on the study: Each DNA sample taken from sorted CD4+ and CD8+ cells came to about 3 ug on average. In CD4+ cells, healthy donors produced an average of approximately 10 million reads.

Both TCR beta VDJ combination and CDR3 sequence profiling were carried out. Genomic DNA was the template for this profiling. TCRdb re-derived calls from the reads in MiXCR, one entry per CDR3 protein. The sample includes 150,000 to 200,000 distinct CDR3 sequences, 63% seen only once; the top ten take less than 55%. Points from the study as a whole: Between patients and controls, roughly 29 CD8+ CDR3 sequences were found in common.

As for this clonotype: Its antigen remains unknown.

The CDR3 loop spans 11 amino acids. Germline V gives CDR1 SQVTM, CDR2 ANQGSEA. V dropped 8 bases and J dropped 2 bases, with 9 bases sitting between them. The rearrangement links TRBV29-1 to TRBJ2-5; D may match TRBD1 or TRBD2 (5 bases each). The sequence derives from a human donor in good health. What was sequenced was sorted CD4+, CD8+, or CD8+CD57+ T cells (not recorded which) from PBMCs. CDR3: CSWDGQETQYF. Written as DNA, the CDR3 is TGCAGCTGGGACGGTCAAGAGACCCAGTACTTC.